The rows below give T cell receptor beta chains drawn from one sample of a study of T cells in Graves' hyperthyroidism and ophthalmopathy. TCRdb passed the multiplex PCR reads through MiXCR, listing each CDR3 protein once. The sample has 550,000 to 650,000 distinct CDR3 sequences; approximately 15% are singletons. Specimen: blood. The source of these receptors is a woman aged 30 to 39 with Graves' hyperthyroidism that later progressed to Graves' ophthalmopathy. Both conserved end residues are part of each CDR3. The order of the fields is V gene, D gene, clone size, J gene, CDR3 DNA, CDR3 protein. The D gene is left open where the match is weak. Rows may omit the clone size; those that give it use once, few, many or a size class.

V: TRBV11-2
D: TRBD1
size: many
J: TRBJ2-2
DNA: TGTGCCAGCAGCCTTCAGCCGACAGGGGACACCGGGGAGCTGTTTTTT
CDR3: CASSLQPTGDTGELFF

V: TRBV29-1
D: TRBD1
size: many
J: TRBJ2-7
DNA: TGCAGCGTTGATGGTTCGGGACAGGGTCCCTACGAGCAGTACTTC
CDR3: CSVDGSGQGPYEQYF

V: TRBV18
D: TRBD1
size: few
J: TRBJ2-6
DNA: TGTGCCAGCTCACAGACAGGGGCAACGGCTGGGGCCAACGTCCTGACTTTC
CDR3: CASSQTGATAGANVLTF

V: TRBV6-1
D: -
size: many
J: TRBJ2-6
DNA: TGTGCCAGCAGACCTTTCCGGGGGGCCAACGTCCTGACTTTC
CDR3: CASRPFRGANVLTF

V: TRBV20-1
D: TRBD1
size: many
J: TRBJ2-7
DNA: TGCAGTGCTAGGGTGGACAGGGGGAGGGGACTGGGCTACGAGCAGTACTTC
CDR3: CSARVDRGRGLGYEQYF

V: TRBV5-6
D: -
size: -
J: TRBJ1-2
DNA: TGTGCCAGCAGCCTTGGGACTTTGCCGAACTATGGCTACACCTTC
CDR3: CASSLGTLPNYGYTF

V: TRBV7-6
D: TRBD2
size: -
J: TRBJ2-2
DNA: TGTGCCAGCAGCCGTGGACTAGCGGGGACGAACACCGGGGAGCTGTTTTTT
CDR3: CASSRGLAGTNTGELFF

V: TRBV18
D: -
size: many
J: TRBJ1-3
DNA: TGTGCCAGCTCACCACCGTCACTCCTTCCTGGAAACACCATATATTTT
CDR3: CASSPPSLLPGNTIYF

V: TRBV7-9
D: TRBD2
size: many
J: TRBJ2-3
DNA: TGTGCCAGCAGCCCTGGGGACTACCGCACAGATACGCAGTATTTT
CDR3: CASSPGDYRTDTQYF

V: TRBV18
D: -
size: few
J: TRBJ1-3
DNA: TGTGCCAGCTCACCAAGGACAGACTCTGGAAACACCATATATTTT
CDR3: CASSPRTDSGNTIYF